This T cell receptor beta chain derives from a study of cytomegalovirus exposure and HLA in healthy donors. Overall study: The 120 validation repertoires and the 666 first-cohort repertoires shared a platform, a later analysis reported. Study-level results: TCR sequences were mostly rare, though some public TCRs occurred in many donors.

Libraries were prepared by immunoSEQ multiplex PCR; TCRdb keeps only in-frame clonotypes and omits some of them. Found here are some 150,000 clones, 80% to 90% of them singletons; the top ten hold 1.4%. A word on this clone: Its antigen is still unknown.

This clonotype was sampled from a woman younger than 45 in good health and CMV-seronegative. The sequenced sample was PBMCs.

The CDR3 DNA follows: TGTGCCAGCAGCTTGCGGATTTTGTGGGACTCATCGAACACCGGGGAGCTGTTTTTT. It is translated as CASSLRILWDSSNTGELFF. The chain recombines TRBV5-5 with TRBJ2-2, with a weak D call TRBD2 (6 bases). Germline values: CDR1 SGHKS, CDR2 YYEKEE (reference sequence). V was trimmed by 1 base and J by 0 bases, leaving 19 bases between them. The CDR3 sequence is 19 residues long.